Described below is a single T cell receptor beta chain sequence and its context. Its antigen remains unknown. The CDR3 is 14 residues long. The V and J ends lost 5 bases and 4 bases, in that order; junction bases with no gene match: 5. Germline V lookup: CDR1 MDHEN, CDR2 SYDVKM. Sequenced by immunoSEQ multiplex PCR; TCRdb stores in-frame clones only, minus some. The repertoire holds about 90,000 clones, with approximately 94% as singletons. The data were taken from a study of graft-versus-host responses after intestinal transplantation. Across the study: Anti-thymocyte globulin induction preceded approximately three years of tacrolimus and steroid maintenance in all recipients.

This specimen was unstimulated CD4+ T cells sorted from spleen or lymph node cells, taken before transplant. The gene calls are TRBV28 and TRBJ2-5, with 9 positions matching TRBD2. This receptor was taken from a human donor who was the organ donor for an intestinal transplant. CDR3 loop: CASSRRGGRETQYF. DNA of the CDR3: TGTGCCAGCAGTCGGCGGGGGGGCCGAGAGACCCAGTACTTC.